This T cell receptor beta chain was obtained from a study of T cells in Graves' hyperthyroidism and ophthalmopathy. At least ten counts were recorded for this clonotype. From germline, CDR1 is GTSNPN and CDR2 SVGIG (reference sequence). Trimming pared 5 bases from V and 3 bases from J, leaving 14 bases between. CDR3 size: 14 residues. Amplified regions were TCR beta CDR3 sequences from RNA transcripts. First-round RT-PCR of the TCR CDR3 relied on the HTBI primer set. One entry per CDR3 protein, called by TCRdb with MiXCR from the multiplex PCR reads. The sample gives some 370,000 distinct CDR3 sequences, more than 13% of which show up once; approximately 29% is in the top ten. The authors obtained PBMCs from more than 8 ml of fresh peripheral blood.

The specimen sequenced was blood. The receptor comes from a man between 45 and 60 years old with Graves' ophthalmopathy. The chain employs TRBV30 and TRBJ2-1; D possibly corresponds to TRBD2 (7 bases). CDR3 DNA sequence: TGTGCCTGGGCAGCGGGACAAGTCTACAATGAGCAGTTCTTC. This sequence encodes CAWAAGQVYNEQFF.